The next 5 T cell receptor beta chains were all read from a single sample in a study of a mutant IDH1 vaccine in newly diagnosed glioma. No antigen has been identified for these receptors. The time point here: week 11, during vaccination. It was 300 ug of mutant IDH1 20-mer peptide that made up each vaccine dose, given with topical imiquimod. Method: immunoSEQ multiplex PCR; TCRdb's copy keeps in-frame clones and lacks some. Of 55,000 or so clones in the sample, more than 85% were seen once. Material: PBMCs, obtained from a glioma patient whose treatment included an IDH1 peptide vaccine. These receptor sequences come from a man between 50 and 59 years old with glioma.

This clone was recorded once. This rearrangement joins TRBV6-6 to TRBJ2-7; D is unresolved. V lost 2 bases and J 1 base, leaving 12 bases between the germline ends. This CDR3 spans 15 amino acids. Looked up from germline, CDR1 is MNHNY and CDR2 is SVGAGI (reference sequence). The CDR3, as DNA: TGTGCCAGCAGTTACGATGAGGACCGTTCCTACGAGCAGTACTTC. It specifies CASSYDEDRSYEQYF.

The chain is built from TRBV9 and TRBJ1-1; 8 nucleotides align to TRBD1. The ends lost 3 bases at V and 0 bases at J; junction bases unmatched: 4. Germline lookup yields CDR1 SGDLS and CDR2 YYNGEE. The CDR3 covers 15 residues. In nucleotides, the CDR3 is TGTGCCAGCAGCGGACAGGGGCCCTTGAACACTGAAGCTTTCTTT. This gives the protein CASSGQGPLNTEAFF.

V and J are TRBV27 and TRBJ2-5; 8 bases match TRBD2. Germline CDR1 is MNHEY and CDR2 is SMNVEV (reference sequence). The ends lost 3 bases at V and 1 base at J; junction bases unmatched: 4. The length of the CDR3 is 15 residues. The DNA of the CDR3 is TGTGCCAGCAGTTTCGCGGGGGGACCCCAAGAGACCCAGTACTTC. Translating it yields CASSFAGGPQETQYF.

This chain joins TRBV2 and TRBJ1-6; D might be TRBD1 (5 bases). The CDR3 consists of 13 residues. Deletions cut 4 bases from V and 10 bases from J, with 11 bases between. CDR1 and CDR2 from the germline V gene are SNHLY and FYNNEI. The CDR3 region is CASSGQGRSPLHF. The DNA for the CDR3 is TGTGCCAGCAGTGGCCAGGGAAGGTCACCCCTCCACTTT.

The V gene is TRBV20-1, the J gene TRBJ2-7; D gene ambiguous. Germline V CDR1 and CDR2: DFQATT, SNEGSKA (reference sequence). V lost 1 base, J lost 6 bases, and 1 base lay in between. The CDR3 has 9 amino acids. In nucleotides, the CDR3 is TGCAGTGCTAGAGCCGAGCAGTACTTC. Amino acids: CSARAEQYF.